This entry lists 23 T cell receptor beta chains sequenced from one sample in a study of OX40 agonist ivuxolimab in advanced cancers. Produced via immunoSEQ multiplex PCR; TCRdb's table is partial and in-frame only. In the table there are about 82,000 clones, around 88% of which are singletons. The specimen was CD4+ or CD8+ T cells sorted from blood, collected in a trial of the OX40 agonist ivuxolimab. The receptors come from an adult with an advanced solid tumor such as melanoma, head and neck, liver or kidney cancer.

CDR3 sequence (DNA): TGTGCCACCAGCAGAGACTACGGGGCCTACGAGCAGTACTTC. Amino acid sequence: CATSRDYGAYEQYF. The chain recombines TRBV15 with TRBJ2-7; weak D call: TRBD2 (5 bases). The V gene's germline CDR1 is LNHNV and CDR2 YYDKDF (reference sequence). The CDR3 contains 14 residues. V gave up 0 bases and J gave up 2 bases, with 8 bases separating them.

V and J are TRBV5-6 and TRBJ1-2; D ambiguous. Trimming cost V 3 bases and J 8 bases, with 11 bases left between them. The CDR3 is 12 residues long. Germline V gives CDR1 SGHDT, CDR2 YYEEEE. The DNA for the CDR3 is TGTGCCAGCAGCTGGAGGTCTTCGGGCTACACCTTC. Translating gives CASSWRSSGYTF.

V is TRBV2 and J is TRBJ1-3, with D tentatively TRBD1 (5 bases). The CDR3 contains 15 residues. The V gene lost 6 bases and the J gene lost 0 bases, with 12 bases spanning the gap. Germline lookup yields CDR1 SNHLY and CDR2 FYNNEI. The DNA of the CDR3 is TGTGCCAGCAGAGAGAGGGGTGACTCTGGAAACACCATATATTTT. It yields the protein CASRERGDSGNTIYF.

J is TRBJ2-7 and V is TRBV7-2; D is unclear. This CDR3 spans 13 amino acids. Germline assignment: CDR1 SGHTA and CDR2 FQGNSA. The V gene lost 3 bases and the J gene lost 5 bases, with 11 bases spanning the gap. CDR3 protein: CASSLSGNHEQYF. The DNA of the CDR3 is TGTGCCAGCAGCTTGTCCGGAAACCACGAGCAGTACTTC.

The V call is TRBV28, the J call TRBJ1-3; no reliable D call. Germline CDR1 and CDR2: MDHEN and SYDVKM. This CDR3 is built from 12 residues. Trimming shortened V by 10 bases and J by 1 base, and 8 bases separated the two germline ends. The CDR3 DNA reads TGTGCCACCCAAGGGTCTGGAAACACCATATATTTT. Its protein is CATQGSGNTIYF.

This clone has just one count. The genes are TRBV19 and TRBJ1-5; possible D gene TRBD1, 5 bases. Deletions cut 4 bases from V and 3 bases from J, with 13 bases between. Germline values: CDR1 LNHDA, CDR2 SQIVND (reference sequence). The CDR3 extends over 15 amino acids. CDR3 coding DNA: TGTGCCAGTAGTACCTCCGACAGCCCCAATCAGCCCCAGCATTTT. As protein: CASSTSDSPNQPQHF. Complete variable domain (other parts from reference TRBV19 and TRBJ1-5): DGGITQSPKYLFRKEGQNVTLSCEQNLNHDAMYWYRQDPGQGLRLIYYSQIVNDFQKGDIAEGYSVSREKKESFPLTVTSAQKNPTAFYLCASSTSDSPNQPQHFGDGTRLSIL.

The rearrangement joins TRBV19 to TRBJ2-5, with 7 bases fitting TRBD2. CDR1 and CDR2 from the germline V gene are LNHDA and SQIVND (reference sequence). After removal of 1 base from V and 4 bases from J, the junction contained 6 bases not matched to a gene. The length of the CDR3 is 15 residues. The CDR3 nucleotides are TGTGCCAGTAGTATAGGGGGCGGGGAGGGAGAGACCCAGTACTTC. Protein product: CASSIGGGEGETQYF.

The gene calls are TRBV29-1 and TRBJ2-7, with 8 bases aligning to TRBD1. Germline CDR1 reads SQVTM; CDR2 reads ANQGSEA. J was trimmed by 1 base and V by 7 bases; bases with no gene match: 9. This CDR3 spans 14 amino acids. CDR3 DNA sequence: TGCAGCGCCACCGGGACAGGCGCGTCCTACGAGCAGTACTTC. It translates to CSATGTGASYEQYF.

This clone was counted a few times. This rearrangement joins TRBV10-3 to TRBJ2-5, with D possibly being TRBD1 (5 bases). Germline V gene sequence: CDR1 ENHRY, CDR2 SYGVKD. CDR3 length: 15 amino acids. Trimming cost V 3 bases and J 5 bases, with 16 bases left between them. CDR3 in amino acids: CAISDHGQGGETQYF. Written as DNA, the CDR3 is TGTGCCATCAGTGATCATGGGCAGGGTGGGGAGACCCAGTACTTC.

As DNA, the CDR3 is TGTGCCAGCAGAGTGGGGGGAAGGACTAATGAAAAACTGTTTTTT. It codes for CASRVGGRTNEKLFF. V gene TRBV7-2 combines with J gene TRBJ1-4; weak D call: TRBD1 (5 bases). The V gene lost 6 bases and the J gene lost 2 bases, with 13 bases spanning the gap. CDR1 and CDR2 (germline): SGHTA, FQGNSA. This CDR3 has 15 residues.

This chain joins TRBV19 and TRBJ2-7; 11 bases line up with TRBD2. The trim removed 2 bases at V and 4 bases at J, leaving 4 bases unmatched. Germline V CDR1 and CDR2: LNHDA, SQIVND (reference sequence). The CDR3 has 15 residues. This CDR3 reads CASSITGTSGYEQYF. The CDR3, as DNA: TGTGCCAGTAGTATAACCGGGACTAGCGGTTACGAGCAGTACTTC.

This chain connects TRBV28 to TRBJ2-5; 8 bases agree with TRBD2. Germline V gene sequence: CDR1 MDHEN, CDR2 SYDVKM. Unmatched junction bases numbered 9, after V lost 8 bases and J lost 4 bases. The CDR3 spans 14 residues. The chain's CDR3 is CASRGGRVGETQYF. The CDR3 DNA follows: TGTGCCAGCCGCGGGGGGCGGGTAGGAGAGACCCAGTACTTC.

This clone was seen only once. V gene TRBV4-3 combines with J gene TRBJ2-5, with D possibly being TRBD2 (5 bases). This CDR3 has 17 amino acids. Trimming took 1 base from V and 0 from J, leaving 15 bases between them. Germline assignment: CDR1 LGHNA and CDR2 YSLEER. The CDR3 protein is CASSQGSSGPYQETQYF. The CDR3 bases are TGCGCCAGCAGCCAAGGCTCCAGCGGCCCGTACCAAGAGACCCAGTACTTC.

This CDR3 reads CASSQQGYQPQHF. CDR3 nucleotides: TGTGCCAGTAGCCAACAGGGGTATCAGCCCCAGCATTTT. The genes are TRBV19 and TRBJ1-5; 7 nucleotides line up with TRBD1. V lost 6 bases to trimming and J lost 5 bases; unmatched junction nucleotides: 4. This CDR3 comprises 13 residues. CDR1 is LNHDA, CDR2 SQIVND, per germline (reference sequence).

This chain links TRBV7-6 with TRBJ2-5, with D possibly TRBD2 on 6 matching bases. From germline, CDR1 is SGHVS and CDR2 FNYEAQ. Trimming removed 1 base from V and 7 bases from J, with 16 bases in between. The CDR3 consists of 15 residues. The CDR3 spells CASSLEVSGRGTQYF. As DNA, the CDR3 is TGTGCCAGCAGCTTAGAGGTATCAGGGCGGGGGACCCAGTACTTC.

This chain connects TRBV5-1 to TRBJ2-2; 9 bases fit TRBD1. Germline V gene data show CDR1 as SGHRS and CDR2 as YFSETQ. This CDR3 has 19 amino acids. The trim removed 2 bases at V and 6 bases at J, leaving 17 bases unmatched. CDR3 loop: CASSFTGGPGPGGSGELFF. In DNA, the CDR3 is TGCGCCAGCAGCTTCACAGGGGGCCCCGGGCCAGGGGGGTCCGGGGAGCTGTTTTTT.

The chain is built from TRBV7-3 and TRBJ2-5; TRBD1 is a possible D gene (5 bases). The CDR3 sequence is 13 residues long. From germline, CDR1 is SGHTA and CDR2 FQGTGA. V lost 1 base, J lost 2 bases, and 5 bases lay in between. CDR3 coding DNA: TGTGCCAGCAGCTTAAACAGGCAAGAGACCCAGTACTTC. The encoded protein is CASSLNRQETQYF.

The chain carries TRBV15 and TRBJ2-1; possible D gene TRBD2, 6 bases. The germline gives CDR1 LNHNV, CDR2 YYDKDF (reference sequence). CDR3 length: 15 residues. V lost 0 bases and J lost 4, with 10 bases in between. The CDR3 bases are TGTGCCACCAGCAGAGAATCGGGACTGTACAATGAGCAGTTCTTC. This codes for CATSRESGLYNEQFF.

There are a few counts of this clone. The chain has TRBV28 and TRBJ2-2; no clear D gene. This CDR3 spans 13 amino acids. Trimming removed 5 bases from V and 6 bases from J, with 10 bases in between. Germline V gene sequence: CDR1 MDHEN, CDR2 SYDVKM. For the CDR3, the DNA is TGTGCCAGCAGTCCCCCCCGGCCCGGGGAGCTGTTTTTT. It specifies CASSPPRPGELFF.

The CDR3 here is CASSIGEGWASDTEAFF. The CDR3 region has the DNA TGTGCCAGTAGTATAGGGGAGGGTTGGGCATCCGACACTGAAGCTTTCTTT. V usage is TRBV19 and J usage is TRBJ1-1, with no clear D. CDR3 length: 17 residues. The germline gives CDR1 LNHDA, CDR2 SQIVND (reference sequence). Trimming left V 1 base short and J 3 bases short, with 18 bases between.

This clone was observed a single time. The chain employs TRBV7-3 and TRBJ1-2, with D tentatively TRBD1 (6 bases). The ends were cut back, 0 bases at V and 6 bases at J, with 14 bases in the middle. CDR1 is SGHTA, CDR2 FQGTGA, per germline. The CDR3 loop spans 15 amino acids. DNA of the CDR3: TGTGCCAGCAGCTTAACCCGAGACAGGTCGGATGGCTACACCTTC. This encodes CASSLTRDRSDGYTF.

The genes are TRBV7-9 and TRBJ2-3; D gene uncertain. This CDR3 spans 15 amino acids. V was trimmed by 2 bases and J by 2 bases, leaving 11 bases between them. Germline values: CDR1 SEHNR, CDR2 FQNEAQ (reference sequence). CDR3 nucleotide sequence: TGTGCCAGCAGCTTACGAGAGCTTCCCACAGATACGCAGTATTTT. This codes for CASSLRELPTDTQYF.

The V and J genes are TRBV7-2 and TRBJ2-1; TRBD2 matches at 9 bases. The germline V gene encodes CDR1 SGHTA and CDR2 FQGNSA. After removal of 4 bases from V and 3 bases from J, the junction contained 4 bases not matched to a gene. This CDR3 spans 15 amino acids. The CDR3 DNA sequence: TGTGCCAGCAGCTCCCGACTAGCGGACTACAATGAGCAGTTCTTC. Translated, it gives CASSSRLADYNEQFF.